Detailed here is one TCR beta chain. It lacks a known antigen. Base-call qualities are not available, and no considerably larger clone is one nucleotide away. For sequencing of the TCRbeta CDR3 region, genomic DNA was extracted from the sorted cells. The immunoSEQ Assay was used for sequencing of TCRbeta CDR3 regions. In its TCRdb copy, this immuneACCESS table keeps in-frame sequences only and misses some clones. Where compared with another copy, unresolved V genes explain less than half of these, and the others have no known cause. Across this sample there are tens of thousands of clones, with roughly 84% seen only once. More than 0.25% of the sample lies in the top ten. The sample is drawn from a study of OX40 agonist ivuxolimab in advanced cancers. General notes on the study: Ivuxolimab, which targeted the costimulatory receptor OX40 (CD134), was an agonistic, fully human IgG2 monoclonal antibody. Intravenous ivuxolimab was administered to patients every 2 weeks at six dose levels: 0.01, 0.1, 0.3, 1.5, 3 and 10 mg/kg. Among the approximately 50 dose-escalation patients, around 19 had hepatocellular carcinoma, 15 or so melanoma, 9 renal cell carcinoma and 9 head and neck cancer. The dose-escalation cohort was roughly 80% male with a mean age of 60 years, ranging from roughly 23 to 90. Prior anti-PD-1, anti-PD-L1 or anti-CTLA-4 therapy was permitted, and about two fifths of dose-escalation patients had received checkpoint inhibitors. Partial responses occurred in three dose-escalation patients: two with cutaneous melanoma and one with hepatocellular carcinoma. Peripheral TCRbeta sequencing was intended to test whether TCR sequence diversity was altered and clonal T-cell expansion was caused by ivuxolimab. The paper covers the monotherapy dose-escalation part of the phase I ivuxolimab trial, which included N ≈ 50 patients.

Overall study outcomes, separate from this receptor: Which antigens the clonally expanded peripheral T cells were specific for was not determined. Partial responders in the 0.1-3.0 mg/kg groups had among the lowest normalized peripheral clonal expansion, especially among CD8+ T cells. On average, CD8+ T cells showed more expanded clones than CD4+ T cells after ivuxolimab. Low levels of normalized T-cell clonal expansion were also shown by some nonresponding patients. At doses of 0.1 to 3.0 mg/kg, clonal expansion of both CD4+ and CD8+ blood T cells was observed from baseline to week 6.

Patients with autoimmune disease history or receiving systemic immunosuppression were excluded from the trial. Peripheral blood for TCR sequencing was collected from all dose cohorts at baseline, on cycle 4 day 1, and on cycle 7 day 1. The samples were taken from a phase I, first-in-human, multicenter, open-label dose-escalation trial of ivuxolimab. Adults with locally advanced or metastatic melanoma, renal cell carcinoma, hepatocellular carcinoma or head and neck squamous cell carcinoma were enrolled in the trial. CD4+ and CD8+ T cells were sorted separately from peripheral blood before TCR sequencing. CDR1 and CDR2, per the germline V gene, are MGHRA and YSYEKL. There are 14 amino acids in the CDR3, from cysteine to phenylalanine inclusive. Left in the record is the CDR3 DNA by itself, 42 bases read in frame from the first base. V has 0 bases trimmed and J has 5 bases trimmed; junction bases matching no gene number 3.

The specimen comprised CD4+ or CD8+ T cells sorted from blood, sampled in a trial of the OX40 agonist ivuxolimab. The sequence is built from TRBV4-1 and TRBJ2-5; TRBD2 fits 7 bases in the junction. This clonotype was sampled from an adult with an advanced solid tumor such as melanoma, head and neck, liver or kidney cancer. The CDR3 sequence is CASSQDQGGETQYF. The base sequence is TGCGCCAGCAGCCAAGACCAGGGAGGGGAGACCCAGTACTTC.